This TCR beta chain was sequenced in a study of T-cell reconstitution after alpha-beta-depleted transplantation in children. Study observations and caveats: Several patients had high TCRbeta diversity at day 60; it came from surviving recipient T cells and thymic progenitors. Newly made T cells mostly supplied T-cell counts and diversity one year after transplant. Alpha-beta T cells about two months after transplant reportedly derived from several hundred expanded graft clones.

The ends lost 4 bases at V and 3 bases at J; junction bases unmatched: 6. CDR1 is MNHEY and CDR2 is SMNVEV in the germline V gene (reference sequence). The CDR3 is made up of 14 amino acids. Construction of the TCRbeta library involved unique molecular identifiers. Via MiXCR, TCRdb re-called the PCR reads, giving one row per CDR3 protein. Here the sample spans about 460,000 distinct CDR3 sequences, over 9.5% being singletons. Turning to this clonotype: Its cognate antigen is unknown.

The chain has TRBV27 and TRBJ2-7; TRBD1 agrees at 7 bases. The specimen was PBMCs, mostly from graft donor cells, collected 180 days after TCRalphabeta/CD19-depleted stem cell transplant. The TCR comes from a female patient between 2 and 15 years old who had a stem cell transplant for aplastic anemia, so the T cells may come from the graft donor. As DNA, the CDR3 is TGTGCCAGCAGTTCGAGACAGGGCCTCTACGAGCAGTACTTC. It codes for CASSSRQGLYEQYF.